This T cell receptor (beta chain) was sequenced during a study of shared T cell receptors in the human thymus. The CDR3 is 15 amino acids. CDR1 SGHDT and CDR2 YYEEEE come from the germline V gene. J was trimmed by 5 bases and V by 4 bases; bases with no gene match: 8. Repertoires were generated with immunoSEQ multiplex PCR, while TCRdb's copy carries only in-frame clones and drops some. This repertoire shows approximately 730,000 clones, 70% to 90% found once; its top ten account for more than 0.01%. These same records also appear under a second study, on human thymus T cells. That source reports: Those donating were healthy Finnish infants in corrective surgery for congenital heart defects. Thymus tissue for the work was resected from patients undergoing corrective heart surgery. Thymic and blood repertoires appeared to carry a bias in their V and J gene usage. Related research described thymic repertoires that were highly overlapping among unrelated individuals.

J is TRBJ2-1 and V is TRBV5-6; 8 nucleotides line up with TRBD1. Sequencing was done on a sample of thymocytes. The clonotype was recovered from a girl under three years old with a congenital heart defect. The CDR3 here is CASSLGQAAHNEQFF. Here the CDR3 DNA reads TGTGCCAGCAGCCTGGGACAGGCCGCCCACAATGAGCAGTTCTTC.